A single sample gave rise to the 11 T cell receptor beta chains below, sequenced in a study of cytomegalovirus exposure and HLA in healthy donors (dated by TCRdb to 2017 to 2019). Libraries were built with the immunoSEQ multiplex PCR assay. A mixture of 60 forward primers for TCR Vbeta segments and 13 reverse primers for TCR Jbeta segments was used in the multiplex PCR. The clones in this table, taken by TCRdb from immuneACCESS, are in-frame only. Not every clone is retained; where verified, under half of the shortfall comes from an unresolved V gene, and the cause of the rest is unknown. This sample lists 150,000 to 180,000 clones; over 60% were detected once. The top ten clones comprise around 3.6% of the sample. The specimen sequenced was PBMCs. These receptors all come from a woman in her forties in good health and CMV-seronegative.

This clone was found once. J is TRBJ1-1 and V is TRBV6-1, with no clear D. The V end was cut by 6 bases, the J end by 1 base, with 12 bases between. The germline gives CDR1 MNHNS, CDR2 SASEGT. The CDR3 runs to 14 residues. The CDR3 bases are TGTGCCAGCAGCCCGAGTGGGCCGAACACTGAAGCTTTCTTT. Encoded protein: CASSPSGPNTEAFF.

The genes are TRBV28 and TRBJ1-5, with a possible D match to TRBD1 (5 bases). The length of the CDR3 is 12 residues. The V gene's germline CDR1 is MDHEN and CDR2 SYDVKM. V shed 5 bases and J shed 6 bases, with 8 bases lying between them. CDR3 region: CASSLQGQPQHF. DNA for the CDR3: TGTGCCAGCAGTCTGCAGGGTCAGCCCCAGCATTTT. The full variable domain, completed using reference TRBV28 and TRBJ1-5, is DVKVTQSSRYLVKRTGEKVFLECVQDMDHENMFWYRQDPGLGLRLIYFSYDVKMKEKGDIPEGYSVSREKKERFSLILESASTNQTSMYLCASSLQGQPQHFGDGTRLSIL.

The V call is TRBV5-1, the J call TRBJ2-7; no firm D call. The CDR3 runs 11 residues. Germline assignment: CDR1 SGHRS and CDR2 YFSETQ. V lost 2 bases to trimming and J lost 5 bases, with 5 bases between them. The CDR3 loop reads CASSFLNEQYF. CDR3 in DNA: TGCGCCAGCAGCTTCTTAAACGAGCAGTACTTC.

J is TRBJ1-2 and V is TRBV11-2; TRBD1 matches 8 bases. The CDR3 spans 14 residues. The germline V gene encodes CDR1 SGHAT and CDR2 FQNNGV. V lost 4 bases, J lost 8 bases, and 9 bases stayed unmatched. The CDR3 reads CASSYPDRAKGYTF. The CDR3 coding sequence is TGTGCCAGCAGCTACCCGGACAGGGCTAAAGGCTACACCTTC.

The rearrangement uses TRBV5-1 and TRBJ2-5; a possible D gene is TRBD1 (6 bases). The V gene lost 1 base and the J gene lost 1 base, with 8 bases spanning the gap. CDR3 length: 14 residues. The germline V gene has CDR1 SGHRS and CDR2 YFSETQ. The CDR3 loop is CASSLQGFQETQYF. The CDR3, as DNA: TGCGCCAGCAGCTTGCAGGGGTTCCAAGAGACCCAGTACTTC. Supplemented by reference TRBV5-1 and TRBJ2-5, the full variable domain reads KAGVTQTPRYLIKTRGQQVTLSCSPISGHRSVSWYQQTPGQGLQFLFEYFSETQRNKGNFPGRFSGRQFSNSRSEMNVSTLELGDSALYLCASSLQGFQETQYFGPGTRLLVL.

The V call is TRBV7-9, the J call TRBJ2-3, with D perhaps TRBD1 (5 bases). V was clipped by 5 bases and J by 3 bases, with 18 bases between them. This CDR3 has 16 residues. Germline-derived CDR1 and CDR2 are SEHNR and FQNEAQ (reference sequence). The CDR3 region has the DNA TGTGCCAGCAGCCAAGGGGCTGGGGTAGGGACAGATACGCAGTATTTT. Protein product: CASSQGAGVGTDTQYF.

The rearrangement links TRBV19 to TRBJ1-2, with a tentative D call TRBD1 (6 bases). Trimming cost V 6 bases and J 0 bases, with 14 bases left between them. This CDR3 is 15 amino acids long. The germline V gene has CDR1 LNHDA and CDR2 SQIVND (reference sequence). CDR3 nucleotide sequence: TGTGCCAGTAGCAGGGGTTCCGCTGCTAACTATGGCTACACCTTC. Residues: CASSRGSAANYGYTF.

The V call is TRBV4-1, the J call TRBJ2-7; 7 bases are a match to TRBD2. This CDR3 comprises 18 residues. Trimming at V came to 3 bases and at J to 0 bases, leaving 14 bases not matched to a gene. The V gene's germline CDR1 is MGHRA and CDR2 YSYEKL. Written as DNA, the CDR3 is TGCGCCAGCAGCCATAGAGCGGGTAGCGGGTTTAGCTCCTACGAGCAGTACTTC. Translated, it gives CASSHRAGSGFSSYEQYF.

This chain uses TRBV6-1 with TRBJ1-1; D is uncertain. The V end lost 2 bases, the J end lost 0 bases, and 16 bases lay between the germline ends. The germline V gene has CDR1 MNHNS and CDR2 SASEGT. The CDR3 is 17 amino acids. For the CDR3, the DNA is TGTGCCAGCAGTGAACCGGGTTTTAGAGGCATGAACACTGAAGCTTTCTTT. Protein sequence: CASSEPGFRGMNTEAFF.

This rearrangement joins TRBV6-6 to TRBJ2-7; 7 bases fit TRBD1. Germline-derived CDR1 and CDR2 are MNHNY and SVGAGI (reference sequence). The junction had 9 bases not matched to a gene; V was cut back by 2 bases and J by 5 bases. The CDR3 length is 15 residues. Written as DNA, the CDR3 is TGTGCCAGCAGTTACCCCGACAGGGCCGGGGACGAGCAGTACTTC. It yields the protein CASSYPDRAGDEQYF.

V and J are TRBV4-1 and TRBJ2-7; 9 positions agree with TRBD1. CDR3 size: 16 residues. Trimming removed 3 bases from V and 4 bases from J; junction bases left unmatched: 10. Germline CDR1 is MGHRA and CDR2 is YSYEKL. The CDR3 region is CASSQEGQGLFYEQYF. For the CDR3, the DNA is TGCGCCAGCAGCCAGGAGGGACAGGGTCTTTTTTACGAGCAGTACTTC.